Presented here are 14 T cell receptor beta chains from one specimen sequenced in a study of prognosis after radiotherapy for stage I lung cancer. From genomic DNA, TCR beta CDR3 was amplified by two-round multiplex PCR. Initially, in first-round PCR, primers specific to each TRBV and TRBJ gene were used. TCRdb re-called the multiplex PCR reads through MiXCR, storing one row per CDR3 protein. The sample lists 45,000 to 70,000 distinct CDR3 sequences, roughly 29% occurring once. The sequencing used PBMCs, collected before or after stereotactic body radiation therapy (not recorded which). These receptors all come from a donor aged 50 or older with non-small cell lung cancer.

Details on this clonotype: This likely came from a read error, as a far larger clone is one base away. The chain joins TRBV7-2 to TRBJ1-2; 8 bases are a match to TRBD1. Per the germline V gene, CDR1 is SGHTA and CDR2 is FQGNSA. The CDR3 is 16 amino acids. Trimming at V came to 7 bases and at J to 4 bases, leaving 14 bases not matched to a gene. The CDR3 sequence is CASILGGTGDFYGYTF. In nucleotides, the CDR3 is TGTGCCAGCATCCTCGGTGGGACAGGAGATTTCTATGGCTACACCTTC.

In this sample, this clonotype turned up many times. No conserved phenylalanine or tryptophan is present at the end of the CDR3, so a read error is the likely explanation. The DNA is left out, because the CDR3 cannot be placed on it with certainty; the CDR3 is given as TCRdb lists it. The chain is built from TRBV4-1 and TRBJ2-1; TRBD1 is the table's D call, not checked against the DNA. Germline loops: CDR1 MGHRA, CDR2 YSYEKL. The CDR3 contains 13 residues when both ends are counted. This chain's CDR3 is CASSQSSRGTLVV.

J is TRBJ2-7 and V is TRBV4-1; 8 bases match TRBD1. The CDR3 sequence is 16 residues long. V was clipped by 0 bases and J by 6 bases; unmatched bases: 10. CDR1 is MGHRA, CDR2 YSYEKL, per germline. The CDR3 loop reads CASSQDRLQGGSEQYF. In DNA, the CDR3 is TGCGCCAGCAGCCAAGATCGATTACAGGGGGGCTCCGAGCAGTACTTC.

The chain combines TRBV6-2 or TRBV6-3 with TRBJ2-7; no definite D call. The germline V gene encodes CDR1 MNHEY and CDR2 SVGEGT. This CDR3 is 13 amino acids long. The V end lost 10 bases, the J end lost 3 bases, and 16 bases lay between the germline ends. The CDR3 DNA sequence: TGTGCCACCCCCTGGGTCTCGGGCTACGAGCAGTACTTC. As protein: CATPWVSGYEQYF.

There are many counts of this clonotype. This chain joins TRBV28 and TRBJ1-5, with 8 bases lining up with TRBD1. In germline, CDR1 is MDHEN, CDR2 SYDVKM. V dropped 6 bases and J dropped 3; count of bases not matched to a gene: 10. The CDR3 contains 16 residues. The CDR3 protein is CASRFTGGIHNQPQHF. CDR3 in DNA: TGTGCCAGCAGATTTACAGGGGGGATACACAATCAGCCCCAGCATTTT.

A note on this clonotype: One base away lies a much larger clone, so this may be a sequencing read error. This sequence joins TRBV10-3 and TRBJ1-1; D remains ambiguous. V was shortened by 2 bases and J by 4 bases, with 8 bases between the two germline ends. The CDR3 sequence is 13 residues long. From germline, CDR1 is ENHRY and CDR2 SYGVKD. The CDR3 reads CAISETVGTEAFF. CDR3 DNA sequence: TGTGCCATCAGTGAGACAGTGGGCACTGAAGCTTTCTTT.

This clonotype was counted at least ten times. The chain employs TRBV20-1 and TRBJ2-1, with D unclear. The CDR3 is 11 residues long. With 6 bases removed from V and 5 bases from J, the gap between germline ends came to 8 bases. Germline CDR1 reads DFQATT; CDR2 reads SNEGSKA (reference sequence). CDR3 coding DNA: TGCAGTGCAAGGCGGAACAATGAGCAGTTCTTC. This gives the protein CSARRNNEQFF.

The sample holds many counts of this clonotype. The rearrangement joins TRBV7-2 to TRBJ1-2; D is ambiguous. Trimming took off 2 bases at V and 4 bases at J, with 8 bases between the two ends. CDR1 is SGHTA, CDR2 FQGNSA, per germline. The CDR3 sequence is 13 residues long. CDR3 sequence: CASSLPSLYGYTF. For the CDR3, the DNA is TGTGCCAGCAGCTTACCAAGCCTCTATGGCTACACCTTC.

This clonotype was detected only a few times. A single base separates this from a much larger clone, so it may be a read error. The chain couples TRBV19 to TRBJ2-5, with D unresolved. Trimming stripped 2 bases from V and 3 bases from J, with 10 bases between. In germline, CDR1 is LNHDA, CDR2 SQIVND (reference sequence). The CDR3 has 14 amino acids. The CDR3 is CASSIMVGKETQYF. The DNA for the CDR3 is TGTGCCAGTAGTATAATGGTGGGGAAAGAGACCCAGTACTTC.

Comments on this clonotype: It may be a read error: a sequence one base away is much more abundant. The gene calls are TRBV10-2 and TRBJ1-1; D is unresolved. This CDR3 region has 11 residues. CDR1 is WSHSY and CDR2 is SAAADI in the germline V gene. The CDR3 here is CATRLNTEALF. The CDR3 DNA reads TGCGCCACCCGATTGAACACTGAAGCTTTGTTT.

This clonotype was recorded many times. The CDR3 nucleotides read TGTGCCAGCAGCTTAGTAGGGTCAGATACGCAGTATTTT. Its translation is CASSLVGSDTQYF. The chain recombines TRBV7-6 with TRBJ2-3; D remains ambiguous. The CDR3 spans 13 residues. V was shortened by 1 base and J by 4 bases, with 6 bases between the two germline ends. The germline V gene encodes CDR1 SGHVS and CDR2 FNYEAQ.

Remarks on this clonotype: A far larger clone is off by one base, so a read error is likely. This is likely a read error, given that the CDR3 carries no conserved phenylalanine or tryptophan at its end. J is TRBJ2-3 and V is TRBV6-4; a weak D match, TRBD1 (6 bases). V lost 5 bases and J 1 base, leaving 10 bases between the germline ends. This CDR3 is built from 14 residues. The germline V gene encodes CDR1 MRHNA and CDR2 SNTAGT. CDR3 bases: TGTGCCAGCAGTTACAGGGACGGCACAGATACGCAGTATCTT. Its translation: CASSYRDGTDTQYL.

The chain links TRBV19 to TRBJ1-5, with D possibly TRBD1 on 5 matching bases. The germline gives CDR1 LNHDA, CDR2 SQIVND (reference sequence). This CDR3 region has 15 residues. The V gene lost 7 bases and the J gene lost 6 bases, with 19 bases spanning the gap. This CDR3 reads CASTSSLRRGQPQHF. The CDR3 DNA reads TGTGCCAGTACCTCCTCTTTGCGAAGGGGTCAGCCCCAGCATTTT.

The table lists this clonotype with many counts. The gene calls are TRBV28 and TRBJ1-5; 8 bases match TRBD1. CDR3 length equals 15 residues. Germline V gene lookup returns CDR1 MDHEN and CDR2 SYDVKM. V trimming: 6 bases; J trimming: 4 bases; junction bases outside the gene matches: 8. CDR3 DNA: TGTGCCAGCAGAGCCGGGACAGGAGGTAATCAGCCCCAGCATTTT. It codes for CASRAGTGGNQPQHF.